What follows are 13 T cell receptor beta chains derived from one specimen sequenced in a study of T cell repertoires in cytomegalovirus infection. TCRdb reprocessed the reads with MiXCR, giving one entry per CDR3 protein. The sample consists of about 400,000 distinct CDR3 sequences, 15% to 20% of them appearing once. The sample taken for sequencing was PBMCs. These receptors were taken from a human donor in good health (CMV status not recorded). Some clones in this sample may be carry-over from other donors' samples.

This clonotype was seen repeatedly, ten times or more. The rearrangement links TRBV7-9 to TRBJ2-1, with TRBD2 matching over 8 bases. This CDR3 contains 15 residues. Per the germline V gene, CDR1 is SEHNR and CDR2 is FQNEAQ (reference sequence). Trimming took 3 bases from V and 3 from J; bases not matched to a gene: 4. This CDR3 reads CASSFLAGLYNEQFF. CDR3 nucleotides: TGTGCCAGCAGCTTCCTAGCGGGCCTCTACAATGAGCAGTTCTTC.

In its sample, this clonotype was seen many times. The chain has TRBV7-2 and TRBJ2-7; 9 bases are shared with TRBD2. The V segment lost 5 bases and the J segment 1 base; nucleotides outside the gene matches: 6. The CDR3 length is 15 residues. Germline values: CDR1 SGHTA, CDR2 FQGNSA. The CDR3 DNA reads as TGTGCCAGCAGCAAAGCGGGGGGCGGGTCCTACGAGCAGTACTTC. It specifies CASSKAGGGSYEQYF. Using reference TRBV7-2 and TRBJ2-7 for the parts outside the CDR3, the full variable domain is GAGVSQSPSNKVTEKGKDVELRCDPISGHTALYWYRQSLGQGLEFLIYFQGNSAPDKSGLPSDRFSAERTGGSVSTLTIQRTQQEDSAVYLCASSKAGGGSYEQYFGPGTRLTVT.

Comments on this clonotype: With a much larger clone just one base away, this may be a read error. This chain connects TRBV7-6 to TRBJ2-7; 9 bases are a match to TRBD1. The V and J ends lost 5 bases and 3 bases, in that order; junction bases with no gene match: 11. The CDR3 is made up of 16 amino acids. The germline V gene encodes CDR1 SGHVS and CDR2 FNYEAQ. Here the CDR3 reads CASSPRGTGRIYEQYF. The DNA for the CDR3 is TGTGCCAGCAGCCCGAGAGGGACAGGGCGCATCTACGAGCAGTACTTC.

The CDR3 nucleotides are TGTGCCAGCAGTTTCTCCGGGACAGGGGCCTACGAGCAGTACTTC. The encoded protein is CASSFSGTGAYEQYF. The chain is built from TRBV28 and TRBJ2-7, with 10 nucleotides matching TRBD1. The V segment lost 3 bases and the J segment 2 bases; nucleotides outside the gene matches: 4. The CDR3 contains 15 residues. From germline, CDR1 is MDHEN and CDR2 SYDVKM.

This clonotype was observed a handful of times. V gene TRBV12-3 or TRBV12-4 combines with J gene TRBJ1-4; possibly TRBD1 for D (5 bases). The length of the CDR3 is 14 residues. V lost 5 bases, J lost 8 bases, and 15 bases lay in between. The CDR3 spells CASSLVLDSEKLFF. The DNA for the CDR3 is TGTGCCAGCAGTCTTGTCCTTGACAGCGAAAAACTGTTTTTT.

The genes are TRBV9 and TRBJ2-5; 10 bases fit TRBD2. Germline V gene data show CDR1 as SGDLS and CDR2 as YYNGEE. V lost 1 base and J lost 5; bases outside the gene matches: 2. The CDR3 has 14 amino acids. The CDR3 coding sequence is TGTGCCAGCAGCGTACTAGCGGGGGCGGAGACCCAGTACTTC. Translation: CASSVLAGAETQYF.

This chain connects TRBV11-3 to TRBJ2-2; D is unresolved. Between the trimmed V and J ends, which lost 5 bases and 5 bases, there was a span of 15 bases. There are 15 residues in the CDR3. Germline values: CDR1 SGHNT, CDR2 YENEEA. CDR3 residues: CASSPGPRPTGELFF. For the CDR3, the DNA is TGTGCCAGCAGCCCCGGGCCCCGCCCAACCGGGGAGCTGTTTTTT.

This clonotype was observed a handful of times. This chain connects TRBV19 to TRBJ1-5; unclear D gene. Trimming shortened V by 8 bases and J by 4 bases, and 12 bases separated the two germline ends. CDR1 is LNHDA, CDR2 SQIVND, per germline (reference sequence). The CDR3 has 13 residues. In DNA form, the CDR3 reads TGTGCCAGTGAGGCATTCGGGAATCAGCCCCAGCATTTT. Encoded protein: CASEAFGNQPQHF.

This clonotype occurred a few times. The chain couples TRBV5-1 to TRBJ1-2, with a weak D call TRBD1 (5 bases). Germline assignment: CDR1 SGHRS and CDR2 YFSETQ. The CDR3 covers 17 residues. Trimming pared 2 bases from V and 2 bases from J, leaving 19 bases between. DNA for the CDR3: TGCGCCAGCAGCTTAGGCAGTCGCTCGACAGACAACTATGGCTACACCTTC. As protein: CASSLGSRSTDNYGYTF. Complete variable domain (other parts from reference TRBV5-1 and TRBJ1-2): KAGVTQTPRYLIKTRGQQVTLSCSPISGHRSVSWYQQTPGQGLQFLFEYFSETQRNKGNFPGRFSGRQFSNSRSEMNVSTLELGDSALYLCASSLGSRSTDNYGYTFGSGTRLTVV.

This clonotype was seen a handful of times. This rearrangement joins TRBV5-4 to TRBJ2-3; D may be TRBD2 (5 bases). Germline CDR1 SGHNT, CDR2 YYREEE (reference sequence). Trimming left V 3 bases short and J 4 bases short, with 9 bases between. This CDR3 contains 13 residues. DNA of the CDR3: TGTGCCAGCAGCTACCTAGCTGCAGATACGCAGTATTTT. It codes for CASSYLAADTQYF.

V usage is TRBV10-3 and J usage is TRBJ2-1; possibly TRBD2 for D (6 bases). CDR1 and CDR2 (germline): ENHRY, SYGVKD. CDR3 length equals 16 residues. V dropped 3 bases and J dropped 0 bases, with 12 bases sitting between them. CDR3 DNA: TGTGCCATCAGTGACAGCTCTAGCGTCTCCTACAATGAGCAGTTCTTC. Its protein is CAISDSSSVSYNEQFF.

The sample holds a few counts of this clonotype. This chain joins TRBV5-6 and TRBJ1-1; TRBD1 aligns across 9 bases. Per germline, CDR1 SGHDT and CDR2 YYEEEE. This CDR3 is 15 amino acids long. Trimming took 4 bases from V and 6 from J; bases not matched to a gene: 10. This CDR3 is CASSQGTGKLAEAFF. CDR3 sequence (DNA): TGTGCCAGCAGCCAGGGGACAGGGAAGCTGGCTGAAGCTTTCTTT.

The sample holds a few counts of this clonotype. The CDR3, as DNA: TGTGCCAGCAGTGAAGCGACTAGCGACACCGGGGAGCTGTTTTTT. Encoded protein: CASSEATSDTGELFF. The chain couples TRBV2 to TRBJ2-2, with 8 positions matching TRBD2. The CDR3 is made up of 15 amino acids. The ends lost 0 bases at V and 3 bases at J; junction bases unmatched: 0. Germline V gives CDR1 SNHLY, CDR2 FYNNEI.